This is a list of T cell receptor beta chains from one sample in a study of CD8 T cells in Susac syndrome. MiXCR was run by TCRdb on the immunoSEQ multiplex PCR reads, yielding one entry per CDR3 protein. The repertoire holds approximately 200,000 distinct CDR3 sequences, with roughly 90% as singletons. The specimen was CD8+ T cells from PBMCs. These receptors were collected from a human donor with multiple sclerosis. Each CDR3 is given with its conserved first and last residue. The D gene is left open where the match is weak. Size values are once, few and many counts, or a class for expanded clones, and some rows have none.

J | size | V | D | CDR3 | DNA
TRBJ1-6 | . | TRBV7-8 | . | CASSLGIGPGSPLHF | TGTGCCAGCAGCTTAGGCATTGGGCCCGGGTCACCCCTCCACTTT
TRBJ2-3 | few | TRBV4-2 | TRBD2 | CASSQGTSGGTDTQYF | TGTGCCAGCAGCCAAGGCACTAGCGGGGGAACAGATACGCAGTATTTT
TRBJ2-2 | . | TRBV7-9 | . | CASSRGPGTTGELFF | TGTGCCAGCAGCCGGGGCCCGGGAACCACCGGGGAGCTGTTTTTT
TRBJ2-5 | . | TRBV5-4 | TRBD1 | CASSGGTVQETQYF | TGTGCCAGCAGCGGTGGGACAGTTCAAGAGACCCAGTACTTC
TRBJ2-7 | . | TRBV7-2 | . | CASSGHYEQYF | TGTGCCAGCAGCGGGCACTACGAGCAGTACTTC
TRBJ2-3 | . | TRBV29-1 | TRBD2 | CSVGAGTSEKYPTDTQYF | TGCAGCGTTGGAGCCGGGACTAGCGAGAAATACCCCACAGATACGCAGTATTTT
TRBJ2-7 | . | TRBV5-1 | . | CASSFDLSSEQYF | TGCGCCAGCAGCTTTGACCTTTCCTCCGAGCAGTACTTC
TRBJ2-1 | . | TRBV2 | . | CASSASGGLLYNEQFF | TGTGCCAGCAGTGCTTCGGGGGGCCTGTTGTACAATGAGCAGTTCTTC
TRBJ2-2 | . | TRBV19 | . | CASRHIARQTGELFF | TGTGCCAGTAGGCACATCGCGAGGCAGACCGGGGAGCTGTTTTTT
TRBJ2-1 | . | TRBV29-1 | TRBD2 | CSVEDYSSGRSYNEQFF | TGCAGCGTTGAAGACTATAGTAGCGGGCGCTCCTACAATGAGCAGTTCTTC
TRBJ1-5 | . | TRBV3-1 | . | CASSQGTGLPSNQPQHF | TGTGCCAGCAGCCAAGGAACAGGTTTACCAAGCAATCAGCCCCAGCATTTT
TRBJ2-7 | . | TRBV23-1 | . | CASSQRGRGYEQYF | TGCGCCAGCAGTCAGAGAGGGAGGGGGTACGAGCAGTACTTC
TRBJ1-3 | . | TRBV9 | . | CASSPDEAGGNTIYF | TGTGCCAGCAGCCCCGATGAAGCCGGTGGAAACACCATATATTTT
TRBJ2-2 | . | TRBV5-6 | TRBD2 | CASSLRGRAGELFF | TGTGCCAGCAGCTTACGCGGGAGGGCCGGGGAGCTGTTTTTT
TRBJ2-1 | . | TRBV14 | . | CASSPQGRGANEQFF | TGTGCCAGCAGCCCGCAAGGTCGTGGGGCCAATGAGCAGTTCTTC
TRBJ1-4 | . | TRBV12-3/TRBV12-4 | . | CASSFNRNEKLFF | TGTGCCAGCAGTTTTAACCGAAATGAAAAACTGTTTTTT
TRBJ1-5 | . | TRBV30 | . | CAWSGGSGNQPQHF | TGTGCCTGGAGCGGGGGTAGTGGCAATCAGCCCCAGCATTTT
TRBJ2-6 | . | TRBV20-1 | TRBD2 | CSAPTGGRAGANVLTF | TGCAGTGCTCCCACTGGCGGGAGGGCTGGGGCCAACGTCCTGACTTTC
TRBJ2-2 | . | TRBV13 | TRBD1 | CASSPRTGMNTGELFF | TGTGCCAGCAGCCCAAGGACAGGGATGAACACCGGGGAGCTGTTTTTT
TRBJ2-5 | . | TRBV7-9 | TRBD2 | CASSSGTSVLETQYF | TGTGCCAGCAGCAGCGGGACTAGCGTTTTAGAGACCCAGTACTTC
TRBJ1-2 | . | TRBV20-1 | . | CSARDAGSDYGYTF | TGCAGTGCTAGAGATGCGGGGAGCGACTATGGCTACACCTTC
TRBJ2-4 | . | TRBV7-9 | . | CASSLNYADPAKNIQYF | TGTGCCAGCAGCTTAAATTACGCTGACCCAGCCAAAAACATTCAGTACTTC
TRBJ2-2 | . | TRBV7-6 | TRBD1 | CASSLVQGTNTGELFF | TGTGCCAGCAGCTTAGTACAGGGGACGAACACCGGGGAGCTGTTTTTT
TRBJ2-1 | . | TRBV6-7 | . | CASSPPPTQRPWDEQFF | TGTGCCAGCAGTCCTCCCCCTACCCAGCGGCCGTGGGATGAGCAGTTCTTC
TRBJ1-1 | . | TRBV29-1 | . | CSVNDGTNTEAFF | TGCAGCGTTAACGACGGAACGAACACTGAAGCTTTCTTT
TRBJ2-1 | . | TRBV29-1 | . | CSVEDPLGPNEQFF | TGCAGCGTTGAAGATCCCCTTGGCCCTAATGAGCAGTTCTTC
TRBJ2-2 | few | TRBV5-6 | . | CASSLVGGSGELFF | TGTGCCAGCAGCTTAGTTGGGGGCAGCGGGGAGCTGTTTTTT
TRBJ2-3 | . | TRBV6-5 | TRBD2 | CASSSYSGSFTDTQYF | TGTGCCAGCAGTTCCTATAGCGGGAGCTTCACAGATACGCAGTATTTT
TRBJ2-7 | . | TRBV27 | . | CASSLYEQYF | TGTGCCAGCAGTCTCTACGAGCAGTACTTC
TRBJ2-7 | . | TRBV5-4 | . | CASSLSVGPLYEQYF | TGTGCCAGCAGCTTGTCGGTTGGGCCTCTCTACGAGCAGTACTTC
TRBJ2-1 | . | TRBV27 | . | CASSLYGANNEQFF | TGTGCCAGCAGTTTATACGGGGCCAACAATGAGCAGTTCTTC
TRBJ2-7 | . | TRBV20-1 | . | CSAVEEERGYEQYF | TGCAGTGCAGTCGAGGAGGAGCGTGGGTACGAGCAGTACTTC
TRBJ2-2 | . | TRBV29-1 | . | CSVVVAVDTMNTGELFF | TGCAGCGTTGTCGTTGCCGTGGACACCATGAACACCGGGGAGCTGTTTTTT
TRBJ2-7 | . | TRBV7-9 | TRBD2 | CASTWGGSRDEQYF | TGTGCCAGCACCTGGGGCGGGAGTAGGGACGAGCAGTACTTC
TRBJ1-1 | . | TRBV7-9 | . | CASGGGGNTEAFF | TGTGCCAGCGGAGGCGGCGGGAACACTGAAGCTTTCTTT
TRBJ2-7 | . | TRBV2 | . | CASRSDPYEQYF | TGTGCCAGCAGGTCGGATCCCTACGAGCAGTACTTC
TRBJ2-1 | once | TRBV7-2 | TRBD2 | CASSSSGSYNEQFF | TGTGCCAGCAGCTCTAGCGGGTCCTACAATGAGCAGTTCTTC
TRBJ2-7 | . | TRBV6-5 | . | CASSLDNYEQYF | TGTGCCAGCAGTCTCGACAACTACGAGCAGTACTTC
TRBJ2-7 | once | TRBV4-3 | TRBD2 | CASSQVAGMTYEQYF | TGCGCCAGCAGCCAAGTAGCGGGGATGACCTACGAGCAGTACTTC
TRBJ2-5 | . | TRBV9 | TRBD2 | CASSLGPGEGETQYF | TGTGCCAGCAGCCTCGGGCCCGGGGAGGGAGAGACCCAGTACTTC
TRBJ1-2 | . | TRBV4-1 | . | CASSQAANAISYGYTF | TGCGCCAGCAGCCAAGCCGCGAACGCAATCAGCTATGGCTACACCTTC
TRBJ2-5 | . | TRBV9 | TRBD2 | CASSPGGGDEETQYF | TGTGCCAGCAGCCCCGGGGGGGGAGACGAAGAGACCCAGTACTTC
TRBJ2-1 | few | TRBV7-9 | . | CASSFQGGSYNEQFF | TGTGCCAGCAGCTTCCAGGGGGGCTCCTACAATGAGCAGTTCTTC